A single sample gave rise to the 26 T cell receptor beta chains below, sequenced in a study of blood T cell repertoires in COVID-19. Sequenced by immunoSEQ multiplex PCR; TCRdb stores in-frame clones only, minus some. Of some 270,000 clones in the sample, approximately 83% are singletons; the top ten hold about 15%. The sequenced sample was peripheral blood. The receptors stem from a person aged 70 to 80 with COVID-19, enrolled during active disease.

There are a few counts of this clone. The rearrangement uses TRBV4-1 and TRBJ2-3; no definite D call. Germline loops: CDR1 MGHRA, CDR2 YSYEKL. CDR3 length: 16 residues. The V gene lost 1 base and the J gene lost 2 bases, with 13 bases spanning the gap. DNA of the CDR3: TGCGCCAGCAGCCAAGGGGTAAACGACAACACAGATACGCAGTATTTT. Amino acids: CASSQGVNDNTDTQYF.

The chain combines TRBV2 with TRBJ1-2, with D hard to call. Germline V CDR1 and CDR2: SNHLY, FYNNEI. V dropped 0 bases and J dropped 8 bases, with 4 bases sitting between them. The CDR3 is 11 residues long. The CDR3 sequence: CASSEARGYTF. In DNA form, the CDR3 reads TGTGCCAGCAGTGAAGCGCGAGGCTACACCTTC.

The V call is TRBV29-1, the J call TRBJ1-1; TRBD1 matches 7 bases. Germline V gene lookup returns CDR1 SQVTM and CDR2 ANQGSEA. V shed 7 bases, J shed 1 base, and the junction held 9 bases outside the gene matches. The CDR3 contains 14 residues. This CDR3 reads CSGVTGLGNTEAFF. In DNA form, the CDR3 reads TGCAGCGGGGTGACAGGGCTTGGGAACACTGAAGCTTTCTTT.

This chain links TRBV7-3 with TRBJ2-1; 13 bases align to TRBD2. V lost 5 bases to trimming and J lost 9 bases; unmatched junction nucleotides: 10. Germline CDR1 is SGHTA and CDR2 is FQGTGA. This CDR3 is built from 16 residues. CDR3 protein: CASSRSGLAGEAEQFF. CDR3 sequence (DNA): TGTGCCAGCAGCCGATCCGGACTAGCGGGGGAGGCTGAGCAGTTCTTC.

This clone was detected a few times. V gene TRBV6-1 combines with J gene TRBJ1-4; D ambiguous. This CDR3 region has 12 residues. Trimming took off 3 bases at V and 8 bases at J, with 7 bases between the two ends. Germline CDR1 and CDR2: MNHNS and SASEGT. The CDR3 DNA follows: TGTGCCAGCAGTGATACTCGAGAAAAACTGTTTTTT. Its translation: CASSDTREKLFF.

This clone occurred a few times. The chain links TRBV9 to TRBJ2-7; 10 bases are a match to TRBD1. The CDR3 runs 15 residues. J lost 3 bases, V lost 3 bases, and 6 bases had no gene match. Germline CDR1 is SGDLS and CDR2 is YYNGEE. The CDR3 loop reads CASSARQGAGYEQYF. DNA of the CDR3: TGTGCCAGCAGCGCTCGACAGGGGGCGGGCTACGAGCAGTACTTC.

This chain connects TRBV7-9 to TRBJ2-5; 9 bases fit TRBD1. The CDR3 totals 14 residues. J was trimmed by 2 bases and V by 5 bases; bases with no gene match: 3. The germline CDR1 and CDR2 sequences are SEHNR and FQNEAQ (reference sequence). The CDR3 DNA sequence: TGTGCCAGCAGCATGGGACAGGGACAAGAGACCCAGTACTTC. Protein product: CASSMGQGQETQYF.

V is TRBV7-2 and J is TRBJ1-4; perhaps TRBD1 as D (6 bases). Trimming left V 5 bases short and J 9 bases short, with 25 bases between. The CDR3 has 17 residues. Germline values: CDR1 SGHTA, CDR2 FQGNSA. CDR3 region: CASSLLPRSSGEKKLFF. CDR3 bases: TGTGCCAGCAGCCTACTACCCAGGAGTTCAGGGGAGAAAAAACTGTTTTTT.

The chain carries TRBV7-3 and TRBJ2-1, with a possible D match to TRBD2 (6 bases). V gave up 4 bases and J gave up 4 bases, with 8 bases separating them. The CDR3 spans 13 residues. Germline CDR1 reads SGHTA; CDR2 reads FQGTGA. The CDR3: CASSSGLYNEQFF. The DNA for the CDR3 is TGTGCCAGCAGCTCCGGACTATACAATGAGCAGTTCTTC.

Worth noting for this clone: The same CDR3 also results from other DNA sequences found in this sample. The V call is TRBV10-3, the J call TRBJ1-6, with no clear D. V was shortened by 0 bases and J by 7 bases, with 4 bases between the two germline ends. CDR3 length: 13 residues. Germline V CDR1 and CDR2: ENHRY, SYGVKD. CDR3 bases: TGTGCCATCAGTGAGTCGAGGAATTCACCCCTCCACTTT. It is translated as CAISESRNSPLHF.

The J gene is TRBJ1-2, the V gene TRBV18; unclear D gene. The V end lost 3 bases, the J end lost 1 base, and 6 bases lay between the germline ends. CDR1 and CDR2 from the germline V gene are KGHSH and LQKENI. The CDR3 spans 13 residues. The DNA for the CDR3 is TGTGCCAGCTCACCTCCCGGTAACTATGGCTACACCTTC. Translating gives CASSPPGNYGYTF. The full variable domain, in which reference TRBV18 and TRBJ1-2 provide the parts outside the CDR3, is NAGVMQNPRHLVRRRGQEARLRCSPMKGHSHVYWYRQLPEEGLKFMVYLQKENIIDESGMPKERFSAEFPKEGPSILRIQQVVRGDSAAYFCASSPPGNYGYTFGSGTRLTVV.

This clone was observed a few times. The chain uses TRBV6-1 and TRBJ2-1; a weak D match, TRBD1 (5 bases). This CDR3 contains 11 residues. The germline CDR1 and CDR2 sequences are MNHNS and SASEGT. V was trimmed by 10 bases and J by 8 bases, leaving 12 bases between them. Written as DNA, the CDR3 is TGTGCCACCAGGGAAGTCTATGAGCAGTTCTTC. Amino acid sequence: CATREVYEQFF.

There are a few counts of this clone. The chain is built from TRBV7-2 and TRBJ2-2; D gene ambiguous. The CDR3 loop spans 15 amino acids. CDR1 SGHTA and CDR2 FQGNSA come from the germline V gene. Trimming left V 0 bases short and J 0 bases short, with 5 bases between. CDR3 region: CASSLASSNTGELFF. The CDR3 DNA reads TGTGCCAGCAGCTTAGCTAGCTCGAACACCGGGGAGCTGTTTTTT.

V usage is TRBV24-1 and J usage is TRBJ2-3; D perhaps matches TRBD2 (5 bases). Germline CDR1 and CDR2: KGHDR and SFDVKD. There are 13 residues in the CDR3. Trimming took off 10 bases at V and 6 bases at J, with 16 bases between the two ends. CDR3 coding DNA: TGTGCCACTGGGGAAGACGGGATCGATACGCAGTATTTT. This encodes CATGEDGIDTQYF.

The chain links TRBV4-1 to TRBJ1-1; D gene ambiguous. Germline V gene lookup returns CDR1 MGHRA and CDR2 YSYEKL. This CDR3 has 17 residues. V lost 1 base and J lost 4, with 19 bases in between. CDR3 region: CASSQVGGRRLGTEAFF. Written as DNA, the CDR3 is TGCGCCAGCAGCCAAGTAGGAGGCCGCCGGTTGGGCACTGAAGCTTTCTTT.

This chain connects TRBV27 to TRBJ2-7, with D hard to call. This CDR3 has 14 residues. Germline V gene lookup returns CDR1 MNHEY and CDR2 SMNVEV (reference sequence). V was clipped by 2 bases and J by 2 bases, with 10 bases between them. CDR3: CASSLEVKAYEQYF. The CDR3 DNA is TGTGCCAGCAGTTTAGAGGTTAAGGCCTACGAGCAGTACTTC.

This clone was seen a handful of times. The chain has TRBV27 and TRBJ2-7, with 11 nucleotides matching TRBD2. V trimming: 2 bases; J trimming: 2 bases; junction bases outside the gene matches: 2. The CDR3 runs 15 residues. The germline CDR1 and CDR2 sequences are MNHEY and SMNVEV (reference sequence). The CDR3 sequence is CASSLTSGSTYEQYF. CDR3 bases: TGTGCCAGCAGTTTAACTAGCGGGAGCACCTACGAGCAGTACTTC.

The V call is TRBV29-1, the J call TRBJ1-2; TRBD1 might be the D (6 bases). The V and J ends lost 2 bases and 3 bases respectively, with 13 bases between them. The germline gives CDR1 SQVTM, CDR2 ANQGSEA. The length of the CDR3 is 14 residues. Here the CDR3 reads CSVERVRTDYGYTF. The CDR3 DNA reads as TGCAGCGTTGAACGGGTTAGGACAGACTATGGCTACACCTTC.

V is TRBV6-2 or TRBV6-3 and J is TRBJ2-7, with D possibly being TRBD2 (6 bases). The V end was cut by 6 bases, the J end by 4 bases, with 16 bases between. CDR3 length: 14 amino acids. Germline lookup yields CDR1 MNHEY and CDR2 SVGEGT. The CDR3 DNA reads TGTGCCAGCAGCCTACGGGGGAGGCTGTACGAGCAGTACTTC. Translated, it gives CASSLRGRLYEQYF.

This clone appeared a single time. The V call is TRBV9, the J call TRBJ1-2, with a weak D call TRBD1 (6 bases). V was cut by 6 bases and J by 4 bases, with 10 bases left in between. CDR3 length: 12 amino acids. CDR1 and CDR2 from the germline V gene are SGDLS and YYNGEE. The CDR3 loop is CASTQGFYGYTF. The CDR3, as DNA: TGTGCCAGCACCCAGGGGTTCTATGGCTACACCTTC.

The chain carries TRBV5-8 and TRBJ1-6, with no clear D. Germline V gene sequence: CDR1 SGHTS, CDR2 YDEGEE. This CDR3 has 17 amino acids. The ends were cut back, 4 bases at V and 8 bases at J, with 22 bases in the middle. This chain's CDR3 is CASSNTENLLVYSPLHF. The CDR3 DNA reads TGTGCCAGCAGCAATACGGAGAACCTACTCGTTTATTCACCCCTCCACTTT.

This sequence joins TRBV19 and TRBJ2-3; 8 positions match TRBD2. Trimming took 5 bases from V and 4 from J; bases not matched to a gene: 2. CDR1 and CDR2 from the germline V gene are LNHDA and SQIVND (reference sequence). The CDR3 is 13 amino acids. The CDR3 is CASSSGGPDTQYF. In DNA, the CDR3 is TGTGCCAGTAGTTCGGGGGGGCCAGATACGCAGTATTTT.

The chain carries TRBV4-3 and TRBJ1-1, with 9 positions matching TRBD1. Unmatched junction bases numbered 5, after V lost 4 bases and J lost 5 bases. Germline values: CDR1 LGHNA, CDR2 YSLEER. This CDR3 spans 14 amino acids. The CDR3: CASSLGTGLTEAFF. The CDR3 nucleotides read TGCGCCAGCAGCCTCGGGACAGGGTTAACTGAAGCTTTCTTT.

This chain links TRBV28 with TRBJ2-1; TRBD1 matches 12 bases. The ends lost 6 bases at V and 7 bases at J; junction bases unmatched: 10. This CDR3 comprises 16 residues. Germline CDR1 is MDHEN and CDR2 is SYDVKM. The chain's CDR3 is CASSSQPGQGANEQFF. The CDR3 DNA reads as TGTGCCAGCAGCAGCCAGCCGGGACAGGGGGCGAATGAGCAGTTCTTC. The full variable domain, rest sourced from reference TRBV28 and TRBJ2-1, is DVKVTQSSRYLVKRTGEKVFLECVQDMDHENMFWYRQDPGLGLRLIYFSYDVKMKEKGDIPEGYSVSREKKERFSLILESASTNQTSMYLCASSSQPGQGANEQFFGPGTRLTVL.

The chain joins TRBV20-1 to TRBJ2-7; no clear D gene. CDR3 length equals 11 residues. The ends were cut back, 6 bases at V and 3 bases at J, with 9 bases in the middle. Germline V gene lookup returns CDR1 DFQATT and CDR2 SNEGSKA (reference sequence). The CDR3 is CSAKLNYEQYF. CDR3 in DNA: TGCAGTGCGAAACTAAACTACGAGCAGTACTTC.

V and J are TRBV28 and TRBJ2-5; the match to TRBD2 covers 10 bases. Germline CDR1 reads MDHEN; CDR2 reads SYDVKM. With V trimmed by 7 bases and J by 5 bases, 10 bases remained unmatched. This CDR3 is 15 amino acids long. The CDR3, as DNA: TGTGCCAGCACCGCAGGGCTAGCGGGAGTGGAGACCCAGTACTTC. It encodes CASTAGLAGVETQYF.